This T cell receptor beta chain appears in the sequencing data of a study of blood T cell repertoires in COVID-19. The germline gives CDR1 SGHRS, CDR2 YFSETQ. The CDR3 sequence is 15 residues long. V was trimmed by 5 bases and J by 4 bases, leaving 19 bases between them. Libraries were prepared by immunoSEQ multiplex PCR; TCRdb keeps only in-frame clonotypes and omits some of them. The sample carries 55,000 to 70,000 clones, 75% to 90% recorded once. The sample comprised peripheral blood. This chain uses TRBV5-1 with TRBJ2-7, with D hard to call. This sequence was found in a woman over 75 with COVID-19, enrolled during active disease. In DNA, the CDR3 is TGCGCCAGCAGACGCCAACCCGGAGTGGCTTACGAGCAGTACTTC. Its protein product is CASRRQPGVAYEQYF.